This is a list of T cell receptor beta chains from one sample in a study of monozygotic twins with inflammatory bowel disease. With the 5' RACE reads reprocessed, TCRdb shows one record per CDR3 protein and no DNA. The sample spans about 160,000 distinct CDR3 sequences; the ten largest clones claim 2.4%. The sample comprised blood. The source is a human donor with ulcerative colitis or Crohn's disease, or a healthy co-twin of an affected twin (not recorded which). CDR3s include the opening cysteine and the closing phenylalanine or tryptophan. Fields, in order: V gene, J gene, clone size, CDR3 protein. Not all rows give a size; the values are once, few, many and, for expanded clones, a class.

>TRBV5-1|TRBJ2-1|NA
CASSFGPGGDNEQFF
>TRBV18|TRBJ2-2|NA
CASSPPLDGAGELFF
>TRBV19|TRBJ2-1|NA
CASSIDHSSPRSYNEQFF
>TRBV7-6|TRBJ2-2|NA
CASSMGQNINTGELFF
>TRBV28|TRBJ2-3|NA
CASSSSKVRQSTDTQYF
>TRBV5-1|TRBJ1-1|NA
CASSGPNRHDAFF
>TRBV3-1|TRBJ1-1|NA
CASSQDVASGVAAFF
>TRBV3-1|TRBJ2-1|NA
CASSQEVENEQFF
>TRBV29-1|TRBJ2-1|NA
CSVRQLSYNEQFF
>TRBV28|TRBJ2-5|NA
CASSVPSAQETQYF
>TRBV20-1|TRBJ2-4|NA
CSASDRAKNMQYF
>TRBV7-9|TRBJ2-5|NA
CASSRKQGTAETQYF
>TRBV6-1|TRBJ2-2|NA
CASRWTSGGPSGELFF
>TRBV5-4|TRBJ2-5|NA
CASSSLTLGETQYF
>TRBV5-1|TRBJ2-1|NA
CASSSRTSGRADEQFF
>TRBV5-1|TRBJ2-7|NA
CASSRSTRDYEQYF
>TRBV15|TRBJ1-4|NA
CATSRDLAGEKLFF
>TRBV6-1|TRBJ2-3|NA
CASSEEAGGTDTQYF
>TRBV30|TRBJ1-2|NA
CAWNWGSFYGYTF
>TRBV6-5|TRBJ1-1|NA
CASSYPYKVMNTEAFF
>TRBV4-2|TRBJ1-1|NA
CAIRVGLGPSRMNTEAFF
>TRBV7-9|TRBJ2-7|NA
CASSSDRGNYYEQYF
>TRBV27|TRBJ1-5|NA
CASSERASLNQPQHF
>TRBV7-8|TRBJ2-3|NA
CATGLSQAGGTQYF
>TRBV7-2|TRBJ2-3|NA
CASSRQSGGSTDTQYF
>TRBV28|TRBJ2-1|NA
CASKGTSGAGGAGNEQFF
>TRBV5-1|TRBJ2-5|NA
CASSLAPGPQETQYF
>TRBV12-3/TRBV12-4|TRBJ2-3|NA
CASQTGRSTDTQCF
>TRBV7-9|TRBJ2-3|NA
CASSFDRGRGDTQYF
>TRBV12-3/TRBV12-4|TRBJ1-3|NA
CAGSDVEGQGTSGNTIYF
>TRBV6-1|TRBJ2-2|NA
CASSGDRGRNTGELFF
>TRBV7-2|TRBJ2-1|NA
CASSGGRANEQFF
>TRBV20-1|TRBJ1-5|NA
CSARQGTLSNQPQHF
>TRBV25-1|TRBJ2-7|NA
CASSRDRVGEQYF
>TRBV7-9|TRBJ1-2|NA
CASSFSDNYGYTF
>TRBV5-1|TRBJ2-1|NA
CASSLTIGLVGDNEQFF
>TRBV28|TRBJ2-7|NA
CASSFIPPTGYAVSYEQYF
>TRBV5-1|TRBJ1-4|NA
CASSFRPGGADEKLFF
>TRBV5-1|TRBJ1-6|NA
CASSLDMEGEPLHF
>TRBV12-3/TRBV12-4|TRBJ1-1|NA
CASRPHSRPNTEAFF
>TRBV20-1|TRBJ1-6|NA
CSARDTRTANSPLHF
>TRBV5-4|TRBJ2-5|NA
CASSLVAGGGMETQYF
>TRBV7-2|TRBJ2-7|NA
CASSQGGLAGTYEQYF
>TRBV24-1|TRBJ1-2|NA
CATSDYRGGYTF
>TRBV20-1|TRBJ2-2|medium-sized
CSTTGRVEAGELFF
>TRBV7-7|TRBJ2-5|NA
CASSLTSGEQETQYF
>TRBV6-2/TRBV6-3|TRBJ1-2|NA
CASKRDSDFYGYTF
>TRBV7-9|TRBJ1-1|NA
CASSLPRNTEAFF
>TRBV5-1|TRBJ2-7|NA
CASSPIGQITYEQYF
>TRBV13|TRBJ2-5|NA
CASSQVVGVGQETQYF
>TRBV20-1|TRBJ2-3|NA
CSARDLREVTDTQYF
>TRBV20-1|TRBJ2-7|NA
CSATEDVSSYEQYF